This passage covers 27 T cell receptor beta chains from one sample sequenced in a study of tissue T cells after allogeneic stem cell transplantation. Regarding time point: mouse harvest day 7 after allogeneic transplant. Each mouse received 10^7 T-cell-depleted marrow cells plus 10^6 splenic CD5+ T cells by tail vein. Profiled with immunoSEQ multiplex PCR; TCRdb holds only in-frame clones, not every one. The top ten hold 1.3% to 1.5% of the sample, which has 8,500 to 9,000 clones, roughly 44% seen once. Sequenced material: skin. These receptors were obtained from a female BALB/c mouse given C57BL/6 T cells with graft-versus-host disease after an allogeneic hematopoietic cell transplant.

On this clone itself: Each gene name is a mouse one. The sequenced fragment ends 1 residue before the CDR3 boundary, so the rest is inferred from the germline J gene. This sequence joins TRBV4 and TRBJ2-7; no clear D. V was clipped by 5 bases and J by 0 bases, with 11 bases between them. Germline V gene data show CDR1 as LGHDT and CDR2 as YNNKQL (reference sequence). The CDR3 is 14 residues long. The sequenced part of the CDR3 DNA is TGTGCCAGCAGCCAAGGTGGCAACTCCTATGAACAGTAC. Its protein is CASSQGGNSYEQY. The entire CDR3 is CASSQGGNSYEQYF.

There are a few counts of this clone. The listed genes are named as in mouse. The DNA ends 1 residue before the CDR3 does, and the rest of the CDR3 is filled in from the germline J gene. The chain joins TRBV31 to TRBJ2-4; possible D gene TRBD1, 6 bases. The CDR3 sequence is 16 residues long. V lost 0 bases, J lost 1 base, and 14 bases lay in between. Looked up from germline, CDR1 is GKSSPN and CDR2 is SITVG. The sequenced part of the CDR3 DNA is TGTGCCTGGAGTCTAGGCAGGGGTTGGGGTCAAAACACCTTGTAC. This gives the protein CAWSLGRGWGQNTLY. In full, the CDR3 is CAWSLGRGWGQNTLYF. Supplemented by reference TRBV31 and TRBJ2-4, the full variable domain reads AQTIHQWPVAEIKAVGSPLSLGCTIKGKSSPNLYWYWQATGGTLQQLFYSITVGQVESVVQLNLSASRPKDDQFILSTEKLLLSHSGFYLCAWSLGRGWGQNTLYFGAGTRLSVL.

Comment on this clone: Gene names are the mouse ones. The read ends 1 residue before the CDR3 terminus; that terminus is restored from the germline J gene. V gene TRBV26 combines with J gene TRBJ2-2; 7 bases align to TRBD1. There are 13 residues in the CDR3. Germline lookup yields CDR1 KGHPV and CDR2 FQNQEV (reference sequence). The ends lost 6 bases at V and 2 bases at J; junction bases unmatched: 0. CDR3 DNA (partial): TGTGCCAGCAGGACAGGGAACACCGGGCAGCTCTAC. It specifies CASRTGNTGQLY. The full CDR3 sequence reads CASRTGNTGQLYF.

With regard to this clone: Gene names are mouse gene names. The CDR3 is cut off 1 residue early in the read; its end comes from the germline J gene. This chain joins TRBV19 and TRBJ2-5, with 8 positions matching TRBD2. After removal of 4 bases from V and 6 bases from J, the junction contained 7 bases not matched to a gene. This CDR3 spans 14 amino acids. Germline values: CDR1 FNHDT, CDR2 SITEND (reference sequence). Incomplete CDR3 DNA: TGTGCCAGCAGTTCCGACTGGGGAGGGGACACCCAGTAC. Amino acid sequence: CASSSDWGGDTQY. The CDR3 reads in full as CASSSDWGGDTQYF. Full variable domain (missing parts from reference TRBV19 and TRBJ2-5): GGIITQTPKFLIGQEGQKLTLKCQQNFNHDTMYWYRQDSGKGLRLIYYSITENDLQKGDLSEGYDASREKKSSFSLTVTSAQKNEMAVFLCASSSDWGGDTQYFGPGTRLLVL.

With respect to this clone: Genes and germline come from the mouse. The CDR3 is cut off 1 residue early in the read; its end comes from the germline J gene. The chain employs TRBV26 and TRBJ1-6; D unresolved. TRBJ1-6 carries the ORF label, with uncertain function. CDR1 and CDR2 from the germline V gene are KGHPV and FQNQEV (reference sequence). The CDR3 is 15 amino acids. The V gene lost 1 base and the J gene lost 1 base, with 5 bases spanning the gap. CDR3 amino acids: CASSLYRSYNSPLYF. The DNA read from the CDR3 is TGTGCCAGCAGTCTGTACAGATCCTATAATTCGCCCCTCTAC.

Points on this clone: Gene names refer to mouse genes. Read sequence stops 1 residue before the CDR3 end, and the germline J gene provides the missing end. V is TRBV31 and J is TRBJ2-1; 11 positions match TRBD2. Germline values: CDR1 GKSSPN, CDR2 SITVG. The CDR3 length is 15 residues. V was clipped by 1 base and J by 4 bases; unmatched bases: 3. The DNA read from the CDR3 is TGTGCCTGGAGTCCCGGGACTGGGGGATATGCTGAGCAGTTC. Protein: CAWSPGTGGYAEQF. In full, the CDR3 is CAWSPGTGGYAEQFF.

Concerning this clone: Here the gene names and germline are mouse. The read gets to within 1 residue of the CDR3 end, and the germline J gene fills in the rest. The V and J genes are TRBV13-1 and TRBJ1-1; D gene unclear. Trimming pared 1 base from V and 0 bases from J, leaving 7 bases between. Germline lookup yields CDR1 NSHNY and CDR2 SYGAGN. The CDR3 is 14 residues long. CDR3 sequence: CASSDMDANTEVFF. Partial CDR3 DNA: TGTGCCAGCAGTGATATGGATGCAAACACAGAAGTCTTC.

This clone was seen a few times. The gene names given are mouse names. The read terminates 1 residue ahead of where the CDR3 ends, so the germline J gene completes it. The chain employs TRBV13-3 and TRBJ2-7; no firm D call. Trimming removed 4 bases from V and 3 bases from J, with 2 bases in between. This CDR3 is 10 amino acids long. The germline CDR1 and CDR2 sequences are NNHDY and SYVADS. CDR3 bases read: TGTGCCAGCAGTAACTATGAACAGTAC. Its protein product is CASSNYEQY. The full CDR3 protein reads CASSNYEQYF.

Turning to this clone: The genes are named according to mouse. Read data end 1 residue before the CDR3 end; the end is taken from the germline J gene. The gene calls are TRBV13-3 and TRBJ2-4; D ambiguous. The CDR3 length is 15 residues. Trimming removed 1 base at V and 0 bases at J, with 9 bases between. Germline CDR1 and CDR2: NNHDY and SYVADS. The CDR3 DNA, read in part, is TGTGCCAGCAGTGATACGGGGTCTAGTCAAAACACCTTGTAC. The encoded protein is CASSDTGSSQNTLY. From start to end, the CDR3 is CASSDTGSSQNTLYF. The full variable domain, with the rest looked up from reference TRBV13-3 and TRBJ2-4, is EAAVTQSPRSKVAVTGGKVTLSCHQTNNHDYMYWYRQDTGHGLRLIHYSYVADSTEKGDIPDGYKASRPSQENFSLILELASLSQTAVYFCASSDTGSSQNTLYFGAGTRLSVL.

A note on this clone: Genes and germline come from the mouse. The DNA ends 1 residue before the CDR3 does, and the rest of the CDR3 is filled in from the germline J gene. The rearrangement joins TRBV26 to TRBJ1-1, with a weak D call TRBD1 (6 bases). The CDR3 consists of 13 residues. Deletions cut 4 bases from V and 4 bases from J, with 10 bases between. CDR1 and CDR2 (germline): KGHPV, FQNQEV (reference sequence). The CDR3 is CASSPGQFTEVFF. Partial CDR3 DNA: TGTGCCAGCAGTCCGGGACAATTCACAGAAGTCTTC.

This clone has only a few counts. Gene names and germline refer to mouse. The read comes to an end 1 residue before the CDR3 does, leaving the germline J gene to fill in the end. The gene calls are TRBV26 and TRBJ2-3; no clear D gene. Germline CDR1 reads KGHPV; CDR2 reads FQNQEV (reference sequence). Trimming left V 0 bases short and J 8 bases short, with 3 bases between. The CDR3 loop spans 11 amino acids. The part of the CDR3 DNA that was read is TGTGCCAGCAGTCTGTCACGAACGCTGTAT. Its protein is CASSLSRTLY. The whole CDR3 protein reads CASSLSRTLYF.

This clone came up once. Gene names and germline refer to mouse. The CDR3 end is not reached by the read, which stops 1 residue before it; the germline J gene fills it in. V is TRBV26 and J is TRBJ2-3; D perhaps matches TRBD2 (7 bases). This CDR3 comprises 14 residues. Trimming shortened V by 7 bases and J by 5 bases, and 16 bases separated the two germline ends. Germline loops: CDR1 KGHPV, CDR2 FQNQEV (reference sequence). The sequenced CDR3 bases are TGTGCCAGCATCCTTGGGGGGCGCCTAGAAACGCTGTAT. It codes for CASILGGRLETLY. The CDR3 reads in full as CASILGGRLETLYF.

As for this clone: Gene names are mouse gene names. Here the CDR3 reads CGARGTHTEVFF. The covered CDR3 bases are TGTGGTGCTAGGGGGACACACACAGAAGTCTTC. The V and J genes are TRBV20 and TRBJ1-1; D is perhaps TRBD1 (5 bases). The sequence runs out 1 residue before the end of the CDR3; the remainder is reconstructed from the germline J gene. V was trimmed by 1 base and J by 3 bases, leaving 6 bases between them. In germline, CDR1 is GFQATS, CDR2 STVNSAI. The CDR3 is 12 amino acids.

Turning to this clone: The genes are named according to mouse. Sequencing ends 1 residue short of the CDR3 end; the germline J gene provides the rest. The gene calls are TRBV4 and TRBJ2-5, with TRBD2 matching 8 bases. Germline CDR1 is LGHDT and CDR2 is YNNKQL (reference sequence). V lost 4 bases to trimming and J lost 2 bases; unmatched junction nucleotides: 2. The CDR3 is 14 residues long. The sequenced part of the CDR3 DNA is TGTGCCAGCAGCTTAGACTGGGGCCAAGACACCCAGTAC. The encoded protein is CASSLDWGQDTQY. The CDR3 reads in full as CASSLDWGQDTQYF.

In the case of this clone: The genes and germline here are from mouse. The read comes to an end 1 residue before the CDR3 does, leaving the germline J gene to fill in the end. The J gene is TRBJ1-2, the V gene TRBV3, with D unresolved. The germline CDR1 and CDR2 sequences are SNHLY and FYNGKV (reference sequence). The CDR3 has 14 residues. The germline V and J ends were trimmed by 0 bases and 1 base, with 6 bases remaining between them. The CDR3 protein is CASSLAHLNSDYTF. The CDR3 DNA, read in part, is TGTGCCAGCAGCTTAGCCCATCTAAACTCCGACTACACC.

About this clone itself: All gene names here are mouse names. The CDR3 DNA, read in part, is TGTGCCAGCAGTCAGGGGGGCGGGGACACCCAGTAC. This encodes CASSQGGGDTQY. From start to end, the CDR3 is CASSQGGGDTQYF. The rearrangement joins TRBV26 to TRBJ2-5; a weak D match, TRBD2 (7 bases). The CDR3 end is not reached by the read, which stops 1 residue before it; the germline J gene fills it in. V was shortened by 4 bases and J by 6 bases, with 11 bases between the two germline ends. Germline CDR1 KGHPV, CDR2 FQNQEV (reference sequence). The CDR3 sequence is 13 residues long. The full variable domain, with the rest looked up from reference TRBV26 and TRBJ2-5, is NSKVIQTPRYLVKGQGQKAKMRCIPEKGHPVVFWYQQNKNNEFKFLINFQNQEVLQQIDMTEKRFSAECPSNSPCSLEIQSSEAGDSALYLCASSQGGGDTQYFGPGTRLLVL.

This clone was counted once. Gene names are the mouse ones. The read is 1 residue too short to cover the CDR3 end, so that end is filled in from the germline J gene. The rearrangement joins TRBV15 to TRBJ1-5, with 8 bases aligning to TRBD1. V was pared by 5 bases and J by 2 bases, with 2 bases of the junction left unmatched. The CDR3 loop spans 14 amino acids. Germline V lookup: CDR1 SGHND, CDR2 FRSKSL. CDR3 DNA (partial): TGTGCCAGCAGTCCAGGGGGCTACAACCAGGCTCCGCTT. Residues: CASSPGGYNQAPL. The CDR3, in full, reads CASSPGGYNQAPLF.

The sample holds a few counts of this clone. Genes and germline come from the mouse. The read finishes 1 residue shy of the CDR3 end, and the germline J gene is used to complete it. The V and J genes are TRBV13-2 and TRBJ1-5; a possible D gene is TRBD1 (6 bases). The CDR3 consists of 14 residues. Germline CDR1 NNHNN, CDR2 SYGAGS (reference sequence). The germline V and J ends were trimmed by 2 bases and 0 bases, with 6 bases remaining between them. Partial CDR3 DNA: TGTGCCAGCGGTGACAGGGGTAACAACCAGGCTCCGCTT. Protein: CASGDRGNNQAPL. In full, the CDR3 is CASGDRGNNQAPLF.

This clone was counted only a few times. Mouse names are used for the genes. The observed sequence ends 1 residue before the CDR3 terminus, with the missing tail filled in from the germline J gene. V and J are TRBV16 and TRBJ2-1; 12 bases are shared with TRBD2. CDR3 length: 16 amino acids. V shed 5 bases, J shed 3 bases, and the junction held 5 bases outside the gene matches. Looked up from germline, CDR1 is SGHSA and CDR2 is FRNQAP. Incomplete CDR3 DNA: TGTGCAAGCAGCCCCGGGACTGGGGGGATCTATGCTGAGCAGTTC. It is translated as CASSPGTGGIYAEQF. The whole CDR3 sequence reads CASSPGTGGIYAEQFF. Full variable domain (rest looked up from reference TRBV16 and TRBJ2-1): NAGVIQTPRHKVTGKGQEATLWCEPISGHSAVFWYRQTIVQGLEFLTYFRNQAPIDDSGMPKERFSAQMPNQSHSTLKIQSTQPQDSAVYLCASSPGTGGIYAEQFFGPGTRLTVL.

Comments on this clone: Mouse gene names apply. With the read ending 1 residue before the CDR3 end, the germline J gene is used to fill in that end. J is TRBJ2-1 and V is TRBV13-2, with D hard to call. V lost 1 base and J lost 1, with 3 bases in between. The CDR3 is made up of 13 amino acids. In germline, CDR1 is NNHNN, CDR2 SYGAGS (reference sequence). This CDR3 is CASGDRNYAEQFF. The sequenced CDR3 bases are TGTGCCAGCGGTGATCGCAACTATGCTGAGCAGTTC.

Note on this clone: Gene names are mouse gene names. The sequence runs out 1 residue before the end of the CDR3; the remainder is reconstructed from the germline J gene. The chain uses TRBV3 and TRBJ2-5, with a possible D match to TRBD1 (6 bases). Germline V gene data show CDR1 as SNHLY and CDR2 as FYNGKV (reference sequence). This CDR3 is built from 12 residues. The ends were cut back, 4 bases at V and 6 bases at J, with 8 bases in the middle. Incomplete CDR3 DNA: TGTGCCAGCAGCTCCGACAGGGACACCCAGTAC. Its translation is CASSSDRDTQY. The entire CDR3 protein is CASSSDRDTQYF.

This clone showed up just a few times. The genes and germline here are from mouse. Incomplete CDR3 DNA: TGTGCCAGCCTCGGACAAGACGAAAGATTATTT. Amino acids: CASLGQDERLF. The complete CDR3 sequence is CASLGQDERLFF. The chain employs TRBV26 and TRBJ1-4; maybe TRBD1 (5 bases). Read data end 1 residue before the CDR3 end; the end is taken from the germline J gene. The germline gives CDR1 KGHPV, CDR2 FQNQEV (reference sequence). Trimming cost V 8 bases and J 6 bases, with 10 bases left between them. The length of the CDR3 is 12 residues.

As for this clone: All gene names here are mouse names. From the germline J gene comes the end of the CDR3, since the read stops 1 residue before it. The V call is TRBV4, the J call TRBJ2-2; D assignment may be TRBD1 or TRBD2 (7 bases each). In germline, CDR1 is LGHDT, CDR2 YNNKQL (reference sequence). V lost 5 bases, J lost 4 bases, and 11 bases lay in between. The CDR3 contains 14 residues. CDR3 bases read: TGTGCCAGCAGCCTCAGGGGGGGCACCGGGCAGCTCTAC. This encodes CASSLRGGTGQLY. The full CDR3 reads CASSLRGGTGQLYF. The full variable domain, completed using reference TRBV4 and TRBJ2-2, is ETAVFQTPNYHVTQVGNEVSFNCKQTLGHDTMYWYKQDSKKLLKIMFSYNNKQLIVNETVPRRFSPQSSDKAHLNLRIKSVEPEDSAVYLCASSLRGGTGQLYFGEGSKLTVL.

Turning to this clone: The gene names here belong to mouse. The sequenced CDR3 bases are TGTGCCAGCAGCCAAGAACCGGGAAACACAGAAGTCTTC. Amino acids: CASSQEPGNTEVF. The whole CDR3 reads CASSQEPGNTEVFF. The chain uses TRBV2 and TRBJ1-1; D remains unclear. The read ends 1 residue shy of where the CDR3 ends; the end is completed using the germline J gene. The germline V gene has CDR1 LGHNA and CDR2 YSYQKL. The CDR3 covers 14 residues. V was pared by 0 bases and J by 1 base, with 6 bases between.

In its sample, this clone was seen once. The gene symbols are mouse symbols. The DNA ends 1 residue before the CDR3 does, and the rest of the CDR3 is filled in from the germline J gene. V gene TRBV12-1 combines with J gene TRBJ2-5, with a possible D match to TRBD2 (6 bases). The germline V gene has CDR1 SGHSN and CDR2 HYEKVE. V was clipped by 0 bases and J by 0 bases, with 12 bases between them. The CDR3 sequence is 16 residues long. The CDR3 DNA, read in part, is TGTGCCAGCTCTCTCGAGCTGGGGAGTAACCAAGACACCCAGTAC. Protein sequence: CASSLELGSNQDTQY. The CDR3 as a whole reads CASSLELGSNQDTQYF. The full variable domain, rest sourced from reference TRBV12-1 and TRBJ2-5, is DSGVVQSPRHIIKEKGGRSVLTCIPISGHSNVVWYQQTLGKELKFLIQHYEKVERDKGFLPSRFSVQQFDDYHSEMNMSALELEDSAMYFCASSLELGSNQDTQYFGPGTRLLVL.

With regard to this clone: Any gene name here is a mouse gene name. The missing CDR3 end, 1 residue past where the read stops, is filled in from the germline J gene. V is TRBV26 and J is TRBJ2-5, with D uncertain. Germline CDR1 KGHPV, CDR2 FQNQEV (reference sequence). The CDR3 sequence is 14 residues long. V was cut by 4 bases and J by 0 bases, with 8 bases left in between. CDR3 amino acids: CASSRYFNQDTQYF. The DNA read from the CDR3 is TGTGCCAGCAGTCGATATTTTAACCAAGACACCCAGTAC. Together with reference TRBV26 and TRBJ2-5, the CDR3 gives the full variable domain: NSKVIQTPRYLVKGQGQKAKMRCIPEKGHPVVFWYQQNKNNEFKFLINFQNQEVLQQIDMTEKRFSAECPSNSPCSLEIQSSEAGDSALYLCASSRYFNQDTQYFGPGTRLLVL.

About this clone: Gene names follow the mouse nomenclature. The read comes to an end 1 residue before the CDR3 does, leaving the germline J gene to fill in the end. V usage is TRBV4 and J usage is TRBJ2-3; tentative D call: TRBD1 (6 bases). The germline V and J ends were trimmed by 5 bases and 6 bases, with 12 bases remaining between them. The V gene's germline CDR1 is LGHDT and CDR2 YNNKQL (reference sequence). This CDR3 contains 13 residues. The CDR3 DNA, read in part, is TGTGCCAGCAGCCTACTCAGGGGCGAAACGCTGTAT. Residues: CASSLLRGETLY. The complete CDR3 protein is CASSLLRGETLYF.